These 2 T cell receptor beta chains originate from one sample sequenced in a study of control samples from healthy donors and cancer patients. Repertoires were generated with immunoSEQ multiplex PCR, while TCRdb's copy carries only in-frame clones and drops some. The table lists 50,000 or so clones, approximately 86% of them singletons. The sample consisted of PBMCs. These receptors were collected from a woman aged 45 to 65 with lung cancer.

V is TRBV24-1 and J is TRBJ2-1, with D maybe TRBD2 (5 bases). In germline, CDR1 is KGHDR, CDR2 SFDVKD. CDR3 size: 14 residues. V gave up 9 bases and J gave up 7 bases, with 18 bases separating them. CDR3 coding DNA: TGTGCCACCGGTCGGGGAAGTCTGGGGAATGAGCAGTTCTTC. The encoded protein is CATGRGSLGNEQFF.

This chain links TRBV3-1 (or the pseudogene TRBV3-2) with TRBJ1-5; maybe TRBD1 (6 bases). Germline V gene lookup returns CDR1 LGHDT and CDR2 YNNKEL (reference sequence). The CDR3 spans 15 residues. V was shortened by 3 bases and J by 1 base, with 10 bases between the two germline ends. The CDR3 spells CASSQSGVSNQPQHF. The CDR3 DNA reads TGTGCCAGCAGCCAGTCAGGGGTGAGCAATCAGCCCCAGCATTTT.